This passage covers 8 T cell receptor beta chains from one sample sequenced in a study of blood T cell repertoires in COVID-19. Only in-frame clones appear in the TCRdb table, and some are missing; sequencing was by immunoSEQ multiplex PCR. The repertoire holds roughly 180,000 clones, with about 86% as singletons. The sequencing input was peripheral blood. The receptors here all came from a man younger than 30 with acute or convalescent COVID-19.

The rearrangement joins TRBV19 to TRBJ2-2, with D unresolved. Germline lookup yields CDR1 LNHDA and CDR2 SQIVND (reference sequence). With 7 bases removed from V and 3 bases from J, the gap between germline ends came to 12 bases. The CDR3 runs 14 residues. CDR3 coding DNA: TGTGCCAGTACCGGCGGCGGCTACACCGGGGAGCTGTTTTTT. Protein product: CASTGGGYTGELFF.

V and J are TRBV5-1 and TRBJ2-1, with 11 bases fitting TRBD2. V shed 0 bases and J 8 bases; nucleotides not matched to a gene: 10. Germline lookup yields CDR1 SGHRS and CDR2 YFSETQ. The CDR3 is made up of 17 amino acids. The CDR3 loop reads CASSLVSSGGRKDEQFF. The CDR3 DNA is TGCGCCAGCAGCTTGGTATCTAGCGGGGGGAGGAAGGATGAGCAGTTCTTC. Based on the CDR3 plus reference TRBV5-1 and TRBJ2-1, the full variable domain is KAGVTQTPRYLIKTRGQQVTLSCSPISGHRSVSWYQQTPGQGLQFLFEYFSETQRNKGNFPGRFSGRQFSNSRSEMNVSTLELGDSALYLCASSLVSSGGRKDEQFFGPGTRLTVL.

The chain has TRBV30 and TRBJ2-2; D is possibly TRBD2 (5 bases). Germline lookup yields CDR1 GTSNPN and CDR2 SVGIG (reference sequence). There are 13 residues in the CDR3. V was clipped by 4 bases and J by 6 bases, with 12 bases between them. The CDR3 reads CAWTLQRAGELFF. The DNA for the CDR3 is TGTGCCTGGACCCTCCAGAGGGCCGGGGAGCTGTTTTTT.

As regards this clone: Different DNA sequences within this sample yield the same CDR3. The chain combines TRBV6-2 or TRBV6-3 with TRBJ2-5; 12 bases align to TRBD1. The germline gives CDR1 MNHEY, CDR2 SVGEGT. CDR3 size: 15 residues. With V trimmed by 4 bases and J by 5 bases, 5 bases remained unmatched. CDR3: CASSSGTGGVETQYF. As DNA, the CDR3 is TGTGCCAGCAGTTCCGGGACAGGGGGCGTGGAGACCCAGTACTTC.

The chain couples TRBV18 to TRBJ1-1; the match to TRBD1 covers 11 bases. V shed 6 bases, J shed 4 bases, and the junction held 4 bases outside the gene matches. Germline V lookup: CDR1 KGHSH, CDR2 LQKENI. This CDR3 contains 14 residues. CDR3 DNA: TGTGCCAGCTCCGGGACAGGGGGGACCACTGAAGCTTTCTTT. It translates to CASSGTGGTTEAFF.

V gene TRBV18 combines with J gene TRBJ2-2; the match to TRBD2 covers 11 bases. The CDR3 runs 16 residues. Germline V gene sequence: CDR1 KGHSH, CDR2 LQKENI. The V and J ends lost 3 bases and 4 bases, in that order; junction bases with no gene match: 4. The CDR3 DNA reads TGTGCCAGCTCACCGCTAGCGGGGGGATTCACCGGGGAGCTGTTTTTT. This codes for CASSPLAGGFTGELFF.

The chain uses TRBV18 and TRBJ2-3; 16 bases fit TRBD2. The V segment lost 5 bases and the J segment 9 bases; nucleotides outside the gene matches: 5. CDR3 size: 15 residues. The germline CDR1 and CDR2 sequences are KGHSH and LQKENI. The CDR3 here is CASSTGTSGGATQYF. In DNA form, the CDR3 reads TGTGCCAGCTCAACGGGGACTAGCGGGGGGGCCACGCAGTATTTT.

This chain joins TRBV6-5 and TRBJ2-7; 9 bases are a match to TRBD1. CDR1 and CDR2 (germline): MNHEY, SVGAGI. V was pared by 6 bases and J by 3 bases, with 3 bases of the junction left unmatched. This CDR3 contains 13 residues. The CDR3 spells CASRGQGHYEQYV. DNA for the CDR3: TGTGCCAGCAGGGGACAGGGTCACTACGAGCAGTACGTC.